This T cell receptor (beta chain) was sequenced during a study of blood T cell repertoires in COVID-19. Method: immunoSEQ multiplex PCR; TCRdb's copy keeps in-frame clones and lacks some. The data contain 150,000 to 200,000 clones, 87% of them singletons. Trimming stripped 3 bases from V and 3 bases from J, with 17 bases between. The germline CDR1 and CDR2 sequences are SNHLY and FYNNEI. The CDR3 has 17 residues. The chain carries TRBV2 and TRBJ2-2, with D possibly matching TRBD1 (5 bases). The sequence was obtained from a woman aged 60 to 75 who had recovered from COVID-19. The sample was peripheral blood. The CDR3 bases are TGTGCCAGCAGTGACTCACCAAGTGCAGGGTACACCGGGGAGCTGTTTTTT. Its translation is CASSDSPSAGYTGELFF.